Here is one T cell receptor (beta chain) with its context. The CDR3 has 15 residues. Germline values: CDR1 WNHNN, CDR2 SYGVQD (reference sequence). Trimming at V came to 5 bases and at J to 4 bases, leaving 3 bases not matched to a gene. The sample belongs to a study of technical replicates of blood from a few donors. Here immunoSEQ multiplex PCR was the method, and the copy in TCRdb shows in-frame clones only, minus some. Of over 85,000 clones listed, 90% to 97% are singletons. Sequenced material: T cells isolated from PBMCs. This chain joins TRBV10-1 and TRBJ2-3, with 13 bases matching TRBD2. The TCR comes from a human donor in good health. The CDR3 spells CASSSGTSGADTQYF. For the CDR3, the DNA is TGCGCCAGCAGTTCTGGGACTAGCGGGGCAGATACGCAGTATTTT.